This T cell receptor (beta chain) was identified during a study of PD-1 blockade in classical Hodgkin lymphoma. General study points: Possibly reflecting disease activity or prior therapy, repertoire differences have causes that remain undefined. When set against healthy donors, newly diagnosed patients were reported to show lower baseline TCR diversity. Patients who responded completely had about the same baseline diversity as newly diagnosed patients.

From germline, CDR1 is SGHTA and CDR2 FQGNSA. J gave up 5 bases and V 4 bases, and 10 bases lay outside the gene matches. The CDR3 is 15 amino acids. On this clone itself: Antigen specificity is unknown.

Each patient relapsed following autologous stem cell transplantation, and prior brentuximab vedotin exposure differed. Assay: immunoSEQ multiplex PCR; the TCRdb copy retains only in-frame clones and omits some. This table holds approximately 84,000 clones, around 90% found once. The chain links TRBV7-2 to TRBJ2-7; 8 nucleotides agree with TRBD2. This receptor was obtained from a human donor with classical Hodgkin lymphoma. The sequenced sample was peripheral blood mononuclear cells (PBMCs), obtained at baseline. The CDR3 here is CASSSRGDVGDEQYF. For the CDR3, the DNA is TGTGCCAGCAGCTCGCGGGGGGACGTTGGCGACGAGCAGTACTTC.